The 7 T cell receptor beta chains in this list originate from one sample, sequenced in a study of blood T cell repertoires in COVID-19. TCRdb's copy holds only in-frame clones and misses some; the assay was immunoSEQ multiplex PCR. The sample includes about 210,000 clones, around 82% of them seen just once. Input material: peripheral blood. These receptors came from a woman aged 50 to 60 with acute or convalescent COVID-19.

V gene TRBV28 combines with J gene TRBJ2-7; the D gene is possibly TRBD2 (7 bases). The CDR3 runs 18 residues. Germline V gene sequence: CDR1 MDHEN, CDR2 SYDVKM. Trimming shortened V by 1 base and J by 4 bases, and 23 bases separated the two germline ends. The DNA of the CDR3 is TGTGCCAGCAGTTTATTTGGGAGGGGGGAAATGGCAGATTACGAGCAGTACTTC. It yields the protein CASSLFGRGEMADYEQYF. The full variable domain, completed using reference TRBV28 and TRBJ2-7, is DVKVTQSSRYLVKRTGEKVFLECVQDMDHENMFWYRQDPGLGLRLIYFSYDVKMKEKGDIPEGYSVSREKKERFSLILESASTNQTSMYLCASSLFGRGEMADYEQYFGPGTRLTVT.

The sample holds a few counts of this clone. The chain couples TRBV10-3 to TRBJ2-2; TRBD2 is a possible D gene (5 bases). The germline V gene encodes CDR1 ENHRY and CDR2 SYGVKD. This CDR3 contains 12 residues. Trimming pared 9 bases from V and 5 bases from J, leaving 10 bases between. The CDR3 protein is CAIGSSTGELFF. The CDR3 DNA follows: TGTGCCATTGGGAGCTCTACCGGGGAGCTGTTTTTT.

This clone was counted only a few times. This rearrangement joins TRBV7-2 to TRBJ1-4, with D possibly being TRBD1 (6 bases). CDR3 length: 13 residues. V shed 2 bases and J shed 8 bases, with 9 bases lying between them. In germline, CDR1 is SGHTA, CDR2 FQGNSA. Here the CDR3 reads CASSLSRGEKLFF. The CDR3 bases are TGTGCCAGCAGCTTAAGCAGGGGCGAAAAACTGTTTTTT.

V and J are TRBV5-4 and TRBJ1-4, with D unresolved. The CDR3 has 13 amino acids. Germline V CDR1 and CDR2: SGHNT, YYREEE (reference sequence). V was pared by 2 bases and J by 8 bases, with 10 bases between. CDR3 DNA sequence: TGTGCCAGCAGCTTCCCACCGGGGGAAAAACTGTTTTTT. Its protein product is CASSFPPGEKLFF.

The chain couples TRBV14 to TRBJ1-1; D unclear. Germline V gives CDR1 SGHDN, CDR2 FVKESK. V shed 4 bases and J shed 7 bases, with 22 bases lying between them. The CDR3 totals 16 residues. CDR3 nucleotide sequence: TGTGCCAGCAGCCTTGAGGGCCGACCAGGCGACCGTGAAGCTTTCTTT. Its protein is CASSLEGRPGDREAFF.

The chain recombines TRBV5-1 with TRBJ2-5, with 11 bases fitting TRBD1. V trimming: 2 bases; J trimming: 3 bases; junction bases outside the gene matches: 6. The CDR3 sequence is 16 residues long. Germline CDR1 reads SGHRS; CDR2 reads YFSETQ. The CDR3 here is CASSLAGTGGEETQYF. In DNA form, the CDR3 reads TGCGCCAGCAGCTTAGCCGGGACAGGGGGGGAAGAGACCCAGTACTTC.

The chain couples TRBV28 to TRBJ1-2; 7 nucleotides agree with TRBD1. This CDR3 is built from 13 residues. The germline V gene has CDR1 MDHEN and CDR2 SYDVKM. J was trimmed by 8 bases and V by 0 bases; bases with no gene match: 3. The CDR3 DNA sequence: TGTGCCAGCAGTTTATGGAGGGGGCTGGGCTACACCTTC. This codes for CASSLWRGLGYTF.